A selection of T cell receptor beta chains follows, all from one sample in a study of blood T cell repertoires in COVID-19. This table comes from immunoSEQ multiplex PCR, and its TCRdb copy is limited to in-frame clones, with some not included. The sample includes tens of thousands of clones, roughly 88% of them seen just once. Specimen: peripheral blood. The receptors come from a man aged 50 to 59 with active COVID-19. The CDR3 runs from the conserved cysteine through the conserved F or W. D genes are given only for firm matches. Only some rows state a clone size, as once, few, many or a class for expanded clones.

clone_size,j_call,d_call,v_call,cdr3_nt,cdr3_aa
-,TRBJ2-1,-,TRBV19,TGTGCCAGTAGTATGGGCGGGGACAATGAGCAGTTCTTC,CASSMGGDNEQFF
-,TRBJ2-1,-,TRBV5-5,TGTGCCAGCAGCTTACTGGGCGATGAGCAGTTCTTC,CASSLLGDEQFF
-,TRBJ2-2,TRBD1,TRBV6-1,TGTGCCAGCAGTTCCGGGACAGTCTTCACCGGGGAGCTGTTTTTT,CASSSGTVFTGELFF
-,TRBJ2-7,-,TRBV4-2,TGTGCCAGCAGCCGAGAGACAGGTGCCCCCTACGAGCAGTACTTC,CASSRETGAPYEQYF
-,TRBJ2-7,-,TRBV1,TGCACCAGCAGCCCCGAGGATCCGAACGCCGAGCAGTACTTC,CTSSPEDPNAEQYF
once,TRBJ1-2,TRBD1,TRBV24-1,TGTGCCACCAGCTCGGACAGGTTCTATGGCTACACCTTC,CATSSDRFYGYTF
-,TRBJ2-1,-,TRBV9,TGTGCCAGCAGCGTTGCAGGGGCCAATGAGCAGTTCTTC,CASSVAGANEQFF
-,TRBJ2-1,TRBD2,TRBV5-8,TGTGCCAGCAGGAAAACACTAGCGGGCTCCTACAATGAGCAGTTCTTC,CASRKTLAGSYNEQFF
-,TRBJ2-7,TRBD2,TRBV7-2,TGTGCCAGCAGCTTAGGACTAGCGGGGGGGATCGGCTACGAGCAGTACTTC,CASSLGLAGGIGYEQYF
-,TRBJ1-5,-,TRBV18,TGTGCCAGCTCACAACTAGGGTCACAGCCCCAGCATTTT,CASSQLGSQPQHF
-,TRBJ1-2,-,TRBV6-5,TGTGCCACCTGGGAGGGTTTGGATGGCTACACCTTC,CATWEGLDGYTF